This T cell receptor beta chain was sequenced for a study of technical replicates of blood from a few donors. Data came from immunoSEQ multiplex PCR; TCRdb stores just in-frame clones and leaves some out. Among 84,000 or so clones listed, roughly 97% were seen once. V lost 8 bases to trimming and J lost 1 base; unmatched junction nucleotides: 11. The CDR3 is 15 residues long. Germline CDR1 is SQVTM and CDR2 is ANQGSEA. The sample consisted of T cells isolated from PBMCs. J is TRBJ2-1 and V is TRBV29-1; 7 bases fit TRBD2. This clonotype was obtained from a human donor in good health. The DNA for the CDR3 is TGCAGCTCACCCAGAAGCGGGGTTTCCTACAATGAGCAGTTCTTC. This gives the protein CSSPRSGVSYNEQFF.